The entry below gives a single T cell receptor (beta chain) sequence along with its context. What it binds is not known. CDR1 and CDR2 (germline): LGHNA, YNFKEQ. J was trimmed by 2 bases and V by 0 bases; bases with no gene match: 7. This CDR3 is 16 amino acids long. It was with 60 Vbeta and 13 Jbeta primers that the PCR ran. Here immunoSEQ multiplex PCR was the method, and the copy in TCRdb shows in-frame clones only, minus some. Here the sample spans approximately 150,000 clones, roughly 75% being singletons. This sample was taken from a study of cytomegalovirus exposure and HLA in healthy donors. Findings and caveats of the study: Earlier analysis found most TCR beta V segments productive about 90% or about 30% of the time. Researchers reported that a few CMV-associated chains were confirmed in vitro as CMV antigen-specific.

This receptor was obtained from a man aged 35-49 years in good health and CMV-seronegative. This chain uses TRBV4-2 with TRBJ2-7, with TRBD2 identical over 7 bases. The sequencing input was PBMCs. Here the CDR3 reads CASSQDWLAEPYEQYF. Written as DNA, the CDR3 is TGTGCCAGCAGCCAAGATTGGCTAGCGGAGCCCTACGAGCAGTACTTC.